The 22 T cell receptor beta chains given below trace back to one sample, sequenced in a study of cytomegalovirus exposure and HLA in healthy donors. Primers included in the PCR were 60 Vbeta and 13 Jbeta primers. Sequencing used immunoSEQ multiplex PCR; TCRdb keeps in-frame clones, though not all of them. The table shows roughly 120,000 clones, with around 74% occurring only once. Sequenced input: PBMCs. The receptors were sampled from a woman aged 18-35 years in good health and CMV-seronegative.

This clone came up a few times. The genes are TRBV7-9 and TRBJ2-5, with D tentatively TRBD2 (5 bases). The CDR3 has 12 amino acids. Trimming left V 3 bases short and J 4 bases short, with 6 bases between. Germline V gene data show CDR1 as SEHNR and CDR2 as FQNEAQ (reference sequence). CDR3 loop: CASSFAGETQYF. The CDR3 nucleotides read TGTGCCAGCAGCTTTGCGGGAGAGACCCAGTACTTC.

J is TRBJ2-1 and V is TRBV2, with a tentative D call TRBD1 (6 bases). Germline CDR1 is SNHLY and CDR2 is FYNNEI. V was cut by 8 bases and J by 4 bases, with 18 bases left in between. The CDR3 is made up of 15 amino acids. The CDR3 region is CASRSWDIRYNEQFF. For the CDR3, the DNA is TGTGCCAGCCGTTCCTGGGACATCCGATACAATGAGCAGTTCTTC.

This clone was seen more than once but under ten times. V is TRBV5-4 and J is TRBJ2-7, with 7 positions matching TRBD1. Germline V gene lookup returns CDR1 SGHNT and CDR2 YYREEE (reference sequence). This CDR3 comprises 13 residues. With V trimmed by 4 bases and J by 2 bases, 3 bases remained unmatched. DNA of the CDR3: TGTGCCAGCAGCACAGGGGTAGCCTACGAGCAGTACTTC. Translating it yields CASSTGVAYEQYF.

The V and J genes are TRBV6-1 and TRBJ1-1; D unclear. The V end was cut by 3 bases, the J end by 4 bases, with 12 bases between. CDR1 and CDR2 from the germline V gene are MNHNS and SASEGT. CDR3 length: 14 amino acids. This CDR3 reads CASSEVPGFTEAFF. The CDR3 DNA sequence: TGTGCCAGCAGTGAGGTCCCCGGGTTCACTGAAGCTTTCTTT.

This clone was detected only a few times. The chain employs TRBV9 and TRBJ1-1; 7 nucleotides line up with TRBD1. Germline CDR1 is SGDLS and CDR2 is YYNGEE. V was pared by 3 bases and J by 6 bases, with 14 bases of the junction left unmatched. CDR3 length: 16 amino acids. The CDR3 region is CASSAQRGRGRAEAFF. The DNA for the CDR3 is TGTGCCAGCAGCGCCCAGAGGGGGCGGGGAAGGGCTGAAGCTTTCTTT.

CDR3 in DNA: TGTGCCAGCAGCTCGTACCGGGACACCTCCTACGAGCAGTACTTC. Its protein product is CASSSYRDTSYEQYF. The genes are TRBV5-6 and TRBJ2-7, with D possibly matching TRBD1 (6 bases). The CDR3 is 15 amino acids. Germline loops: CDR1 SGHDT, CDR2 YYEEEE. Trimming pared 3 bases from V and 0 bases from J, leaving 13 bases between.

The rearrangement joins TRBV11-2 to TRBJ1-1; D perhaps matches TRBD1 (5 bases). Germline V gene sequence: CDR1 SGHAT, CDR2 FQNNGV. The ends were cut back, 0 bases at V and 8 bases at J, with 16 bases in the middle. This CDR3 contains 15 residues. CDR3 residues: CASSLEVVGGLEAFF. The CDR3 DNA sequence: TGTGCCAGCAGCTTAGAGGTAGTGGGGGGTCTGGAAGCTTTCTTT.

The chain combines TRBV4-1 with TRBJ2-5; 7 positions agree with TRBD2. This CDR3 region has 14 residues. J gave up 4 bases and V 5 bases, and 7 bases lay outside the gene matches. The V gene's germline CDR1 is MGHRA and CDR2 YSYEKL. CDR3 amino acids: CASSLGRGLETQYF. The CDR3 DNA reads as TGCGCCAGCAGCTTAGGGAGGGGTCTAGAGACCCAGTACTTC.

The chain uses TRBV13 and TRBJ2-3; 14 positions agree with TRBD2. Looked up from germline, CDR1 is PRHDT and CDR2 is FYEKMQ (reference sequence). The CDR3 sequence is 19 residues long. J gave up 3 bases and V 5 bases, and 13 bases lay outside the gene matches. CDR3 residues: CASSLGEETSGGATDTQYF. CDR3 in DNA: TGTGCCAGCAGCCTGGGGGAGGAGACTAGCGGGGGGGCGACAGATACGCAGTATTTT.

This chain joins TRBV11-2 and TRBJ1-1; unclear D gene. The ends were cut back, 5 bases at V and 1 base at J, with 20 bases in the middle. CDR3 length equals 17 residues. Per germline, CDR1 SGHAT and CDR2 FQNNGV. This CDR3 is CASSPLARPRRNTEAFF. In DNA form, the CDR3 reads TGTGCCAGCAGCCCGTTAGCCCGGCCCCGGCGGAACACTGAAGCTTTCTTT.

The chain links TRBV27 to TRBJ1-1; TRBD1 might be the D (5 bases). V shed 5 bases and J shed 4 bases, with 14 bases lying between them. This CDR3 is built from 14 residues. The V gene's germline CDR1 is MNHEY and CDR2 SMNVEV (reference sequence). The CDR3 nucleotides read TGTGCCAGCAGTCCGGGACGGGGGGTCACTGAAGCTTTCTTT. Protein: CASSPGRGVTEAFF.

This sequence joins TRBV27 and TRBJ2-4; D uncertain. With 5 bases removed from V and 5 bases from J, the gap between germline ends came to 7 bases. CDR3 length: 12 amino acids. Germline CDR1 and CDR2: MNHEY and SMNVEV (reference sequence). This chain's CDR3 is CASSTTENIQYF. CDR3 nucleotide sequence: TGTGCCAGCAGTACCACGGAAAACATTCAGTACTTC.

The chain carries TRBV10-3 and TRBJ2-3, with TRBD2 matching over 11 bases. V lost 3 bases to trimming and J lost 5 bases; unmatched junction nucleotides: 7. The CDR3 sequence is 16 residues long. Germline assignment: CDR1 ENHRY and CDR2 SYGVKD. The CDR3 nucleotides read TGTGCCATCAGTGAAATAGCGGGGGGGCTGAGAGATACGCAGTATTTT. It codes for CAISEIAGGLRDTQYF.

This clone occurred once. J is TRBJ1-4 and V is TRBV6-5; D gene unclear. V dropped 2 bases and J dropped 8 bases, with 12 bases sitting between them. The germline V gene has CDR1 MNHEY and CDR2 SVGAGI. The CDR3 totals 14 residues. Here the CDR3 DNA reads TGTGCCAGCAGTTACAAGACATTAGACGAAAAACTGTTTTTT. Translation: CASSYKTLDEKLFF.

The J gene is TRBJ2-4, the V gene TRBV14; maybe TRBD2 (5 bases). CDR3 length: 15 amino acids. From germline, CDR1 is SGHDN and CDR2 FVKESK. V was shortened by 4 bases and J by 0 bases, with 10 bases between the two germline ends. The CDR3 nucleotides are TGTGCCAGCAGCCGTAGGGAGCAAGCCAAAAACATTCAGTACTTC. Protein sequence: CASSRREQAKNIQYF.

This clone was detected only a few times. This chain links TRBV6-5 with TRBJ1-1, with D perhaps TRBD1 (6 bases). In germline, CDR1 is MNHEY, CDR2 SVGAGI. V dropped 2 bases and J dropped 5 bases, with 9 bases sitting between them. The CDR3 has 13 amino acids. The CDR3 sequence: CASSYRGGTEAFF. The CDR3 nucleotides read TGTGCCAGCAGTTACAGGGGGGGAACTGAAGCTTTCTTT.

The chain couples TRBV5-4 to TRBJ1-2; no firm D call. CDR1 is SGHNT, CDR2 YYREEE, per germline (reference sequence). Trimming cost V 9 bases and J 0 bases, with 12 bases left between them. CDR3 length: 13 residues. CDR3: CATKAGTNYGYTF. The CDR3 DNA reads as TGTGCCACCAAGGCCGGGACTAACTATGGCTACACCTTC.

The chain employs TRBV7-8 and TRBJ1-5, with D uncertain. CDR3 length: 14 amino acids. Trimming took 5 bases from V and 4 from J, leaving 12 bases between them. Germline CDR1 is SGHVS and CDR2 is FQNEAQ. The CDR3 is CASSHRYLNQPQHF. The CDR3 bases are TGTGCCAGCAGCCACCGATACTTAAATCAGCCCCAGCATTTT.

In this sample, this clone turned up once. The CDR3 region is CSVSTGVTYGYTF. In DNA form, the CDR3 reads TGCAGCGTCTCGACAGGGGTGACCTATGGCTACACCTTC. The chain carries TRBV29-1 and TRBJ1-2; 8 bases fit TRBD1. The CDR3 has 13 residues. The ends lost 6 bases at V and 4 bases at J; junction bases unmatched: 7. Germline V gene data show CDR1 as SQVTM and CDR2 as ANQGSEA.

The chain carries TRBV7-9 and TRBJ2-3; maybe TRBD2 (6 bases). The CDR3 spans 15 residues. The germline V gene has CDR1 SEHNR and CDR2 FQNEAQ (reference sequence). Trimming stripped 0 bases from V and 2 bases from J, with 9 bases between. The CDR3 is CASSLAAGNTDTQYF. CDR3 nucleotides: TGTGCCAGCAGCTTAGCCGCGGGGAACACAGATACGCAGTATTTT.

This rearrangement joins TRBV5-3 to TRBJ2-3, with a possible D match to TRBD2 (5 bases). TRBV5-3 is an ORF for which the function is uncertain. CDR3 length: 15 residues. Trimming removed 2 bases at V and 6 bases at J, with 16 bases between. This CDR3 reads CARSLEPGLHDTQYF. The CDR3 region has the DNA TGTGCCAGAAGCTTAGAGCCCGGACTCCACGATACGCAGTATTTT.

The chain's CDR3 is CASSLAPEHNEQFF. The DNA for the CDR3 is TGTGCCAGCAGCTTAGCGCCGGAGCACAATGAGCAGTTCTTC. V usage is TRBV7-2 and J usage is TRBJ2-1; D is undetermined. Germline V lookup: CDR1 SGHTA, CDR2 FQGNSA. The CDR3 runs to 14 residues. Trimming pared 0 bases from V and 5 bases from J, leaving 8 bases between.